The T cell receptor (beta chain) described here comes from a study of T cell responses to AZD1222 COVID-19 vaccine. Clones were read by immunoSEQ multiplex PCR, and TCRdb kept only the in-frame ones, dropping some. The data contain 150,000 to 200,000 clones, approximately 94% of them singletons. The sequence was obtained from an adult in good health. The sample consisted of peripheral blood, taken on day 0 of AZD1222 vaccination.

The CDR3 nucleotides read TGTGCCAGCAGCTGGGTAGGGGGACTTAATGAGCAGTTCTTC. Translating gives CASSWVGGLNEQFF. This chain connects TRBV5-6 to TRBJ2-1, with D perhaps TRBD1 or TRBD2 (6 bases each). The CDR3 totals 14 residues. The ends were cut back, 3 bases at V and 7 bases at J, with 14 bases in the middle. Per the germline V gene, CDR1 is SGHDT and CDR2 is YYEEEE.